A single sample gave rise to the 8 T cell receptor beta chains below, sequenced in a study of cytomegalovirus exposure and HLA in healthy donors. Amplification used 60 Vbeta primers and 13 Jbeta primers. Method: immunoSEQ multiplex PCR; TCRdb's copy keeps in-frame clones and lacks some. The sample includes approximately 220,000 clones, 60% to 85% of them seen just once. Sequencing input: PBMCs. The receptors originated from a man aged 35 to 55 in good health and CMV-seronegative.

The chain employs TRBV9 and TRBJ2-2, with 7 bases aligning to TRBD1. The CDR3 loop spans 14 amino acids. The V and J ends lost 3 bases and 5 bases, in that order; junction bases with no gene match: 4. Germline V gives CDR1 SGDLS, CDR2 YYNGEE. The CDR3: CASSGRQGTGELFF. The CDR3 nucleotides are TGTGCCAGCAGCGGCCGACAGGGAACCGGGGAGCTGTTTTTT.

This clone was observed a single time. The rearrangement joins TRBV5-4 to TRBJ2-6; 9 bases align to TRBD1. The CDR3 runs to 18 residues. Trimming at V came to 6 bases and at J to 2 bases, leaving 12 bases not matched to a gene. Looked up from germline, CDR1 is SGHNT and CDR2 is YYREEE (reference sequence). DNA of the CDR3: TGTGCCAGCACCTTTCACAGGGGGCGTTTCGCTGGGGCCAACGTCCTGACTTTC. Amino acids: CASTFHRGRFAGANVLTF.

This chain joins TRBV19 and TRBJ2-7; 7 nucleotides agree with TRBD2. The CDR3 is 14 amino acids. CDR1 and CDR2 (germline): LNHDA, SQIVND (reference sequence). Trimming cost V 2 bases and J 2 bases; bases outside gene matches: 3. The CDR3 loop is CASSIFAGAYEQYF. The CDR3 DNA reads as TGTGCCAGTAGTATATTTGCGGGGGCCTACGAGCAGTACTTC. Together with reference TRBV19 and TRBJ2-7, the CDR3 gives the full variable domain: DGGITQSPKYLFRKEGQNVTLSCEQNLNHDAMYWYRQDPGQGLRLIYYSQIVNDFQKGDIAEGYSVSREKKESFPLTVTSAQKNPTAFYLCASSIFAGAYEQYFGPGTRLTVT.

The gene calls are TRBV29-1 and TRBJ2-5; the match to TRBD2 covers 12 bases. CDR3 length equals 16 residues. V dropped 5 bases and J dropped 6; count of bases not matched to a gene: 13. Per the germline V gene, CDR1 is SQVTM and CDR2 is ANQGSEA. CDR3 bases: TGCAGCGTTCTGACTAGCGGGAGAAATTCTGCGAAGACCCAGTACTTC. This translates into CSVLTSGRNSAKTQYF.

The chain joins TRBV2 to TRBJ2-7; 7 nucleotides line up with TRBD2. The CDR3 is 18 amino acids. V shed 1 base and J 1 base; nucleotides not matched to a gene: 13. Germline V CDR1 and CDR2: SNHLY, FYNNEI. The CDR3 nucleotides read TGTGCCAGCAGTGAAGGACCTTTAGGTTCTAGCGGATCCTACGAGCAGTACTTC. It encodes CASSEGPLGSSGSYEQYF.

This clone has a single count. The V gene is TRBV5-6, the J gene TRBJ2-1; 8 positions match TRBD1. The CDR3 consists of 17 residues. V lost 3 bases and J lost 2; bases outside the gene matches: 10. Per germline, CDR1 SGHDT and CDR2 YYEEEE. CDR3 nucleotides: TGTGCCAGCAGCTATGGGACAGGAAAGACTCCCTACAATGAGCAGTTCTTC. Translated, it gives CASSYGTGKTPYNEQFF.

The chain couples TRBV2 to TRBJ2-4; TRBD2 matches at 11 bases. The junction had 18 bases not matched to a gene; V was cut back by 2 bases and J by 9 bases. Germline lookup yields CDR1 SNHLY and CDR2 FYNNEI. CDR3 length: 19 amino acids. The CDR3: CASSELPWTSGSNGGIQYF. CDR3 sequence (DNA): TGTGCCAGCAGTGAACTCCCTTGGACTAGCGGGTCAAACGGAGGCATTCAGTACTTC. Based on the CDR3 plus reference TRBV2 and TRBJ2-4, the full variable domain is EPEVTQTPSHQVTQMGQEVILRCVPISNHLYFYWYRQILGQKVEFLVSFYNNEISEKSEIFDDQFSVERPDGSNFTLKIRSTKLEDSAMYFCASSELPWTSGSNGGIQYFGAGTRLSVL.

This rearrangement joins TRBV9 to TRBJ2-1; the match to TRBD2 covers 11 bases. Looked up from germline, CDR1 is SGDLS and CDR2 is YYNGEE. Trimming removed 0 bases from V and 4 bases from J; junction bases left unmatched: 6. The CDR3 runs to 17 residues. CDR3 residues: CASSVGAGTSGYNEQFF. CDR3 sequence (DNA): TGTGCCAGCAGCGTAGGGGCGGGGACTAGCGGATACAATGAGCAGTTCTTC.